This T cell receptor beta chain was captured by sequencing in a study of blood T cell repertoires in COVID-19. Sequencing used immunoSEQ multiplex PCR; TCRdb keeps in-frame clones, though not all of them. The sample lists 150,000 to 200,000 clones, 80% to 90% occurring once. Between the trimmed V and J ends, which lost 3 bases and 2 bases, there was a span of 16 bases. Germline-derived CDR1 and CDR2 are WSHSY and SAAADI. The CDR3 contains 16 residues. This clone appeared a few times. The V call is TRBV10-2, the J call TRBJ1-2; a weak D match, TRBD1 (6 bases). The origin of this receptor is a woman aged 55-70 years with COVID-19, enrolled during active disease. Sequencing used peripheral blood. For the CDR3, the DNA is TGCGCCAGCAGTGAAAGTAGGACAGCGGCAAACTATGGCTACACCTTC. Its translation is CASSESRTAANYGYTF.